The 13 T cell receptor beta chains below were found in one sample sequenced in a study of blood T cell repertoires in COVID-19. Here immunoSEQ multiplex PCR was the method, and the copy in TCRdb shows in-frame clones only, minus some. The table includes about 31,000 clones, approximately 89% detected once. Material: peripheral blood. The receptors derive from a man aged 55-75 years with acute or convalescent COVID-19.

The chain uses TRBV19 and TRBJ2-1; 9 bases align to TRBD2. The CDR3 has 14 amino acids. Germline CDR1 is LNHDA and CDR2 is SQIVND (reference sequence). Trimming cost V 5 bases and J 7 bases; bases outside gene matches: 6. CDR3 loop: CASSSLAGLNEQFF. CDR3 in DNA: TGTGCCAGTAGTTCTCTAGCGGGATTGAATGAGCAGTTCTTC.

This clone was counted a single time. The chain combines TRBV5-1 with TRBJ1-4; D is ambiguous. This CDR3 spans 13 amino acids. Trimming pared 6 bases from V and 0 bases from J, leaving 6 bases between. Germline V gene sequence: CDR1 SGHRS, CDR2 YFSETQ. The CDR3 here is CASKRSTNEKLFF. The CDR3 DNA is TGCGCCAGCAAGCGATCAACTAATGAAAAACTGTTTTTT. Complete variable domain (other parts from reference TRBV5-1 and TRBJ1-4): KAGVTQTPRYLIKTRGQQVTLSCSPISGHRSVSWYQQTPGQGLQFLFEYFSETQRNKGNFPGRFSGRQFSNSRSEMNVSTLELGDSALYLCASKRSTNEKLFFGSGTQLSVL.

This rearrangement joins TRBV5-6 to TRBJ2-7; weak D call: TRBD1 (6 bases). This CDR3 contains 14 residues. Germline lookup yields CDR1 SGHDT and CDR2 YYEEEE. V was pared by 0 bases and J by 0 bases, with 7 bases between. The CDR3 coding sequence is TGTGCCAGCAGCTTGGCAGGGGCCTCCTACGAGCAGTACTTC. Its protein product is CASSLAGASYEQYF. Using reference TRBV5-6 and TRBJ2-7 for the parts outside the CDR3, the full variable domain is DAGVTQSPTHLIKTRGQQVTLRCSPKSGHDTVSWYQQALGQGPQFIFQYYEEEERQRGNFPDRFSGHQFPNYSSELNVNALLLGDSALYLCASSLAGASYEQYFGPGTRLTVT.

The V gene is TRBV27, the J gene TRBJ2-1; maybe TRBD1 (6 bases). Trimming stripped 6 bases from V and 6 bases from J, with 18 bases between. The germline V gene encodes CDR1 MNHEY and CDR2 SMNVEV (reference sequence). The CDR3 is made up of 15 amino acids. CDR3 sequence: CASRSHGPQGNEQFF. The DNA of the CDR3 is TGTGCCAGCAGATCCCACGGACCACAGGGCAATGAGCAGTTCTTC.

A few counts support this clone. V usage is TRBV14 and J usage is TRBJ2-1, with a tentative D call TRBD2 (6 bases). Trimming shortened V by 1 base and J by 8 bases, and 33 bases separated the two germline ends. CDR1 and CDR2 (germline): SGHDN, FVKESK. This CDR3 has 21 amino acids. The CDR3 sequence is CASSQGYGTPILGSGWDEQFF. CDR3 DNA: TGTGCCAGCAGCCAAGGATACGGGACTCCCATACTAGGATCAGGGTGGGATGAGCAGTTCTTC.

The chain combines TRBV5-1 with TRBJ2-2, with no clear D. The V gene's germline CDR1 is SGHRS and CDR2 YFSETQ. Trimming pared 7 bases from V and 4 bases from J, leaving 11 bases between. The CDR3 is 13 residues long. The CDR3: CASSTDGTGELFF. The CDR3 nucleotides are TGCGCCAGCTCAACAGATGGCACCGGGGAGCTGTTTTTT.

The chain joins TRBV9 to TRBJ1-2; 7 positions agree with TRBD1. Germline CDR1 is SGDLS and CDR2 is YYNGEE. Trimming removed 3 bases from V and 2 bases from J; junction bases left unmatched: 10. This CDR3 comprises 16 residues. CDR3 residues: CASSAVVRGRNYGYTF. CDR3 nucleotide sequence: TGTGCCAGCAGCGCAGTTGTGAGGGGGCGCAACTATGGCTACACCTTC.

This chain links TRBV2 with TRBJ2-3; 7 bases align to TRBD1. Per germline, CDR1 SNHLY and CDR2 FYNNEI. J lost 0 bases, V lost 2 bases, and 5 bases had no gene match. The CDR3 has 16 residues. The chain's CDR3 is CASSESGTASTDTQYF. The CDR3 DNA reads TGTGCCAGCAGTGAATCCGGGACAGCTAGCACAGATACGCAGTATTTT.

This chain links TRBV18 with TRBJ1-6; D unresolved. Germline loops: CDR1 KGHSH, CDR2 LQKENI. Trimming took off 3 bases at V and 5 bases at J, with 14 bases between the two ends. The CDR3 runs to 16 residues. The CDR3 DNA follows: TGTGCCAGCTCACCTCGAGGGTCTGCGGATAATTCACCCCTCCACTTT. It is translated as CASSPRGSADNSPLHF.

The chain uses TRBV6-5 and TRBJ2-7, with D possibly TRBD1 on 6 matching bases. The CDR3 consists of 14 residues. With 10 bases removed from V and 2 bases from J, the gap between germline ends came to 18 bases. CDR1 is MNHEY and CDR2 is SVGAGI in the germline V gene. Here the CDR3 reads CATTTGRVPYEQYF. The DNA of the CDR3 is TGTGCCACCACAACAGGGCGGGTTCCCTACGAGCAGTACTTC.

This sequence joins TRBV11-3 and TRBJ1-2; no clear D. The CDR3 extends over 14 amino acids. V lost 0 bases and J lost 1, with 6 bases in between. The germline V gene has CDR1 SGHNT and CDR2 YENEEA. In DNA form, the CDR3 reads TGTGCCAGCAGCTTAGAGGGCGATAACTATGGCTACACCTTC. The encoded protein is CASSLEGDNYGYTF.

On this clone itself: At one end the junction does not follow the germline gene, possibly because of a read error. V and J are TRBV20-1 and TRBJ2-1; TRBD2 agrees at 11 bases. CDR1 is DFQATT and CDR2 is SNEGSKA in the germline V gene (reference sequence). The CDR3 has 11 residues. CDR3 DNA sequence: TGCAGTGCTAGCAAGGGACTAGCGGACCTCTTC. The encoded protein is CSASKGLADLF.

The chain has TRBV30 and TRBJ2-1, with TRBD2 matching over 10 bases. V dropped 5 bases and J dropped 14; count of bases not matched to a gene: 6. Germline-derived CDR1 and CDR2 are GTSNPN and SVGIG (reference sequence). The CDR3 sequence is 11 residues long. The CDR3 is CAWGGLAGEFF. The CDR3 DNA reads TGTGCCTGGGGAGGGCTAGCGGGGGAGTTCTTC. The full variable domain, in which reference TRBV30 and TRBJ2-1 provide the parts outside the CDR3, is SQTIHQWPATLVQPVGSPLSLECTVEGTSNPNLYWYRQAAGRGLQLLFYSVGIGQISSEVPQNLSASRPQDRQFILSSKKLLLSDSGFYLCAWGGLAGEFFGPGTRLTVL.